This T cell receptor (beta chain) appears in the sequencing data of a study of shared clonotypes between healthy human individuals. Study conclusions and caveats: An expected dependence of interdonor clonotype sharing on sequencing depth was noted. Around 5% of naive CD4 clonotypes were shared across a few donors.

Every donor was a Caucasian adult from Nashville, Tennessee. On this clone itself: Its antigen is currently unknown.

Germline V CDR1 and CDR2: MGHRA, YSYEKL. CDR3 size: 13 residues. V lost 1 base and J lost 9, with 10 bases in between. Every subset had its genomic DNA shared out evenly among several immunoSEQ plates. The repertoire was sequenced with immunoSEQ multiplex PCR; TCRdb's copy has only in-frame clones and lacks some. The top ten hold around 1.4% of the sample, which has over a million clones, 60% to 80% seen once. The chain links TRBV4-1 to TRBJ2-1, with unresolved D. Source material: memory CD4+ T cells sorted from blood. Subset indicated: CD45RA-negative fraction. This clonotype was sampled from a man between 18 and 29 years old in good health. CDR3 in DNA: TGCGCCAGCAGCCAAGGCCAGTTGGGTGAGCAGTTCTTC. Translating it yields CASSQGQLGEQFF.